The TCR beta chain described here comes from a study of T cells in Graves' hyperthyroidism and ophthalmopathy. Study-wide findings and caveats: The model made its ophthalmopathy prediction, and onset followed a median about 6.8 months later. Most thyroid clonotypes that were expanded above 0.001 also turned up in blood.

On this clonotype: What it binds is unknown.

Germline-derived CDR1 and CDR2 are MDHEN and SYDVKM. The CDR3 extends over 14 amino acids. The ends were cut back, 10 bases at V and 5 bases at J, with 20 bases in the middle. Any patient presenting with uncontrolled infection, other autoimmune disease, pregnancy or lactation was left out. Around 10 ml fresh peripheral blood yielded the PBMCs. RNA transcripts served as the template for amplifying TCR beta CDR3 regions. The HTBI primer set drove a first-round RT-PCR of the TCR CDR3. Each CDR3 protein gets one entry after TCRdb re-called the multiplex PCR reads with MiXCR. The data contain some 490,000 distinct CDR3 sequences, under 25% of them seen just once; the ten biggest clones take up about 53%.

The TCR comes from a woman aged 70-85 years with Graves' ophthalmopathy. The genes are TRBV28 and TRBJ1-1, with D perhaps TRBD1 (6 bases). The sequenced sample consisted of blood. Here the CDR3 reads CAITTLPRGTEAFF. As DNA, the CDR3 is TGTGCCATCACGACGCTCCCCAGGGGAACTGAAGCTTTCTTT. Looking up the rest from reference TRBV28 and TRBJ1-1 gives the full variable domain: DVKVTQSSRYLVKRTGEKVFLECVQDMDHENMFWYRQDPGLGLRLIYFSYDVKMKEKGDIPEGYSVSREKKERFSLILESASTNQTSMYLCAITTLPRGTEAFFGQGTRLTVV.